The rows below give T cell receptor beta chains drawn from one sample of a study of early T cells in non-severe SARS-CoV-2 infection. TCRdb redid the calling of the 5' RACE reads with MiXCR, one entry per CDR3 protein. The sample shows tens of thousands of distinct CDR3 sequences, about 11% of them seen only once. Source: whole blood, taken at baseline. These receptor sequences come from an adult who was a healthcare worker with PCR-confirmed SARS-CoV-2 infection or an uninfected control (not recorded which). The CDR3 runs from the conserved cysteine through the conserved F or W. The D gene is left open where the match is weak. The listing skips clone size in some rows; elsewhere it reads once, few, many or a size class.

D gene: TRBD2; J gene: TRBJ2-5; V gene: TRBV12-3/TRBV12-4; clone size: -; CDR3 DNA: TGTGCCAGCAGTTTCTATTCGGGGGGATCAAGAGAGACCCAGTACTTC; CDR3 protein: CASSFYSGGSRETQYF
D gene: -; J gene: TRBJ1-1; V gene: TRBV6-6; clone size: few; CDR3 DNA: TGTGCCAGCATCGCCGCGGGGGAGGGGAACACTGAAGCTTTCTTT; CDR3 protein: CASIAAGEGNTEAFF
D gene: -; J gene: TRBJ2-7; V gene: TRBV6-2/TRBV6-3; clone size: many; CDR3 DNA: TGTGCCAGCAGTTCGGGCGCTAGCGTGTACTTC; CDR3 protein: CASSSGASVYF
D gene: -; J gene: TRBJ2-1; V gene: TRBV15; clone size: -; CDR3 DNA: TGTGCCACCAGCAGAGATATGGGCGGAGGAGGGAGGAATGAGCAGTTCTTC; CDR3 protein: CATSRDMGGGGRNEQFF
D gene: TRBD1; J gene: TRBJ1-6; V gene: TRBV20-1; clone size: few; CDR3 DNA: TGCAGTGCTAGATCAACGACAGGGGAAAATTCACCCCTCCACTTT; CDR3 protein: CSARSTTGENSPLHF
D gene: -; J gene: TRBJ2-7; V gene: TRBV6-5; clone size: few; CDR3 DNA: TGTGCCAGCAGTTACTCAGGGGTTAAATACGAGCAGTACTTC; CDR3 protein: CASSYSGVKYEQYF
D gene: TRBD2; J gene: TRBJ2-1; V gene: TRBV3-1; clone size: -; CDR3 DNA: TGTGCCAGCAGCCAAGCCCCGGGGGGGATTAACAATGAGCAGTTCTTC; CDR3 protein: CASSQAPGGINNEQFF
D gene: -; J gene: TRBJ2-5; V gene: TRBV19; clone size: many; CDR3 DNA: TGTGCCAGTAGTAGTACTGCGGGGGAGACCCAGTACTTC; CDR3 protein: CASSSTAGETQYF
D gene: -; J gene: TRBJ2-7; V gene: TRBV29-1; clone size: -; CDR3 DNA: TGCAGCGTTCTATCCCCCCTCTCCGAGCAGTACTTC; CDR3 protein: CSVLSPLSEQYF
D gene: -; J gene: TRBJ1-5; V gene: TRBV27; clone size: -; CDR3 DNA: TGTGCCAGCAGCTGGACAGGCAATCAGCCCCAGCATTTT; CDR3 protein: CASSWTGNQPQHF
D gene: -; J gene: TRBJ1-5; V gene: TRBV19; clone size: -; CDR3 DNA: TGTGCCAGTAGTATGCTGGGGGCCCGAGGACAGCCCCAGCATTTT; CDR3 protein: CASSMLGARGQPQHF